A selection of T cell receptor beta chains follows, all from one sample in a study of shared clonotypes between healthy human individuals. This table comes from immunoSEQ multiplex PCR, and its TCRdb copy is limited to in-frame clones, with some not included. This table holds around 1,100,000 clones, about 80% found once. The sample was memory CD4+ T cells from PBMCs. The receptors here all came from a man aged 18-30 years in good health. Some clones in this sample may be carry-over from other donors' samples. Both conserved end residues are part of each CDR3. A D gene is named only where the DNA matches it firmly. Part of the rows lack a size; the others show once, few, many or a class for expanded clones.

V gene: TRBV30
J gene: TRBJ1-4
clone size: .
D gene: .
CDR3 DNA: TGTGCCTGGACCGGGGATGAAGAAAAACTGTTTTTT
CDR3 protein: CAWTGDEEKLFF

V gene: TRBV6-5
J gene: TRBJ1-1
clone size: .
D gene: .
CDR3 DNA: TGTGCCAGCAGAAGTGGACAGTTCGCTGAAGCTTTCTTT
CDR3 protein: CASRSGQFAEAFF

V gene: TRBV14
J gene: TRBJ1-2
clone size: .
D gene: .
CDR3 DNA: TGTGCCAGCAGCCCCCCTAACTATGGCTACACCTTC
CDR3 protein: CASSPPNYGYTF

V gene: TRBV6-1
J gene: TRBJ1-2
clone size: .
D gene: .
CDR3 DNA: TGTGCCAGCAGTGACGGGGGCTCGGGAGGCTACACCTTC
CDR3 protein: CASSDGGSGGYTF

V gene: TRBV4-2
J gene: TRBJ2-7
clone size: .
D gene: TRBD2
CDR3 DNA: TGTGCCAGCAGCCAAGGAGATAGCGGGTTCTACGAGCAGTACTTC
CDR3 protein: CASSQGDSGFYEQYF

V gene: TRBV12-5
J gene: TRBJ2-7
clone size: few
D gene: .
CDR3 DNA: TGTGCTAGTGGTTTGGAGTTCTACGAGCAGTACTTC
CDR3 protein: CASGLEFYEQYF

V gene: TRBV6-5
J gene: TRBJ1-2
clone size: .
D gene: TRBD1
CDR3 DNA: TGTGCCAGCAGTTACGCCGGGCAGGGGGAGGGCTACACCTTC
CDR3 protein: CASSYAGQGEGYTF

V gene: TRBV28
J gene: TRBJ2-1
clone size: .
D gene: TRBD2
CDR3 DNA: TGTGCCAGCAGTTCACCTTCCGGGACACAACTAGCGGGAGGGCTCCTGGATGAGCAGTTCTTC
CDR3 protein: CASSSPSGTQLAGGLLDEQFF

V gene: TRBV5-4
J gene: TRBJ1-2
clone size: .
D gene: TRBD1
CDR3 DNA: TGTGCCAGCAGCACACAACTAGGGACAGGGTATGGCTACACCTTC
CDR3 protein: CASSTQLGTGYGYTF

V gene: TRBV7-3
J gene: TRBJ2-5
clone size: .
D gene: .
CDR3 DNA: TGTGCCAGCAGCTCTAAATCTGCCGGGGACCTCCAAGAGACCCAGTACTTC
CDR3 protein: CASSSKSAGDLQETQYF

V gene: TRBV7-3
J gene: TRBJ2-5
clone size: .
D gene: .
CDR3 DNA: TGTGCCAGCAGCTCCCTCGGGGGTGAGACCCAGTACTTC
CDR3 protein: CASSSLGGETQYF

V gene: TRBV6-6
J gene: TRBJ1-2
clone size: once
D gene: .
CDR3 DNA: TGTGCCAGCAGTTACGACAGAGTAAACTATGGCTACACCTTC
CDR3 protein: CASSYDRVNYGYTF

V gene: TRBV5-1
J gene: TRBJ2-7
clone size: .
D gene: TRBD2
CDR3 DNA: TGCGCCAGCAGCCCGGGAGGGGGGGACTCCTACGAGCAGTACTTC
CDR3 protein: CASSPGGGDSYEQYF

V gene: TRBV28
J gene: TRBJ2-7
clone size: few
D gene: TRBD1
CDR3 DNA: TGTGCCAGCAGGACAGGGGCATCCACCTACGAGCAGTACTTC
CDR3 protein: CASRTGASTYEQYF

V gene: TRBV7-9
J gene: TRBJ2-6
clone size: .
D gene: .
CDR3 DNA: TGTGCCAGCAGCCTTGGGGCGGGCTCTGGGGCCAACGTCCTGACTTTC
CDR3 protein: CASSLGAGSGANVLTF

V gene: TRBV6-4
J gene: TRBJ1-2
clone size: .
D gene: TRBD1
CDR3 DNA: TGTGCCAGCAGTGAGAGACAGGGGCCCCGCTATGGCTACACCTTC
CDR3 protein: CASSERQGPRYGYTF

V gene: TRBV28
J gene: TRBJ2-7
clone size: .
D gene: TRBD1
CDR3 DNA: TGTGCCAGCAGTGCCGGGACAGCTAACTCCTACGAGCAGTACTTC
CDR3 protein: CASSAGTANSYEQYF

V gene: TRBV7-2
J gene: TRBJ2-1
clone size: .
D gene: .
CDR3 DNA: TGTGCCAGCAGCCAATACCTGGCGGGGATATACAATGAGCAGTTCTTC
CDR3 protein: CASSQYLAGIYNEQFF

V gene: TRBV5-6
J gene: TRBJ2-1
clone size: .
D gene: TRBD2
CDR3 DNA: TGTGCCAGCAGCTTGGCGGCACTAGCGGGGGCCTTTTACAATGAGCAGTTCTTC
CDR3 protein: CASSLAALAGAFYNEQFF

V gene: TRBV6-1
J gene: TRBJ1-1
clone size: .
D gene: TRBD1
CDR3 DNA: TGTGCCAGCAGTGAATCTAGTAGGGGGCGTCAAGCTTTCTTT
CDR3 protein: CASSESSRGRQAFF

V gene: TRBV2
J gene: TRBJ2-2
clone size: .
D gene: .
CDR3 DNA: TGTGCCAGCACACCATTAGCGGGGACAGGGCCCACCGGGGAGCTGTTTTTT
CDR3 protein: CASTPLAGTGPTGELFF

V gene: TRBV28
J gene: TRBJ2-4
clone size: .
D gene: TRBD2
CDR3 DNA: TGTGCCAGCAGCCTAGCGGGAGGGGCCAACATTCAGTACTTC
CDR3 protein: CASSLAGGANIQYF

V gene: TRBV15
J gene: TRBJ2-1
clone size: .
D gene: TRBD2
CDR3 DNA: TGTGCCTCGACTCCTAGCGGGAGGGTCCATGAGCAGTTCTTC
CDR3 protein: CASTPSGRVHEQFF

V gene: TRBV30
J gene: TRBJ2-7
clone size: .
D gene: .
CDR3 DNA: TGTGCCTGGAGCCAGGGGCCTACCTACGAGCAGTACTTC
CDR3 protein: CAWSQGPTYEQYF

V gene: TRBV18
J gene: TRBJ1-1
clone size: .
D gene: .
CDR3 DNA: TGTGCCAGCTCACCAGGGGCAGGGCTGAACACTGAAGCTTTCTTT
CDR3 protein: CASSPGAGLNTEAFF

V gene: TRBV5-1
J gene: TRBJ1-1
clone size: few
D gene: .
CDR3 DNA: TGCGCCAGCAGCTTGGATACAGTGGGCACTGAAGCTTTCTTT
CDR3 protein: CASSLDTVGTEAFF

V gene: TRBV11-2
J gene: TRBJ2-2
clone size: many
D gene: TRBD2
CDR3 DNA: TGTGCCAGCAGCCCCCTAGCGGGAGGGCCTAGTCGGGAGCTGTTTTTT
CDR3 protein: CASSPLAGGPSRELFF

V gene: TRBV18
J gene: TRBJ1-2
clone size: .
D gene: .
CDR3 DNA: TGTGCCAGCTCACCACCTAGCGTCCAGGGTGAATACACCTTC
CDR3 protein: CASSPPSVQGEYTF

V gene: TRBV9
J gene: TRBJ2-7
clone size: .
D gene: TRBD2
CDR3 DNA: TGTGCCAGCAGCGTAGGGGCTAGCGGGGGCTACGAGCAGTACTTC
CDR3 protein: CASSVGASGGYEQYF